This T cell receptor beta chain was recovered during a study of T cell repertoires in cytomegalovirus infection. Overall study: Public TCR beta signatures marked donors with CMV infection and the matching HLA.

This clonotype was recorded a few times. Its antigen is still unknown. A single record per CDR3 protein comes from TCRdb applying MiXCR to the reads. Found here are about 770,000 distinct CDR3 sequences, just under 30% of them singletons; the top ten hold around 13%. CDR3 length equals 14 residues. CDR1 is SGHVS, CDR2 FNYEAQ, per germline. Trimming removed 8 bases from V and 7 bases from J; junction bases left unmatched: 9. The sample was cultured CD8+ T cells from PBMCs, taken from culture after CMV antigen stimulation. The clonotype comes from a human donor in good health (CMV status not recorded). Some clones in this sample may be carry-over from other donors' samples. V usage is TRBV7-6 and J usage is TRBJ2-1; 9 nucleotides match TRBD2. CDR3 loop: CASGLASGDNEQFF. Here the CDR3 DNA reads TGTGCCAGCGGGCTGGCTAGCGGGGATAATGAGCAGTTCTTC.